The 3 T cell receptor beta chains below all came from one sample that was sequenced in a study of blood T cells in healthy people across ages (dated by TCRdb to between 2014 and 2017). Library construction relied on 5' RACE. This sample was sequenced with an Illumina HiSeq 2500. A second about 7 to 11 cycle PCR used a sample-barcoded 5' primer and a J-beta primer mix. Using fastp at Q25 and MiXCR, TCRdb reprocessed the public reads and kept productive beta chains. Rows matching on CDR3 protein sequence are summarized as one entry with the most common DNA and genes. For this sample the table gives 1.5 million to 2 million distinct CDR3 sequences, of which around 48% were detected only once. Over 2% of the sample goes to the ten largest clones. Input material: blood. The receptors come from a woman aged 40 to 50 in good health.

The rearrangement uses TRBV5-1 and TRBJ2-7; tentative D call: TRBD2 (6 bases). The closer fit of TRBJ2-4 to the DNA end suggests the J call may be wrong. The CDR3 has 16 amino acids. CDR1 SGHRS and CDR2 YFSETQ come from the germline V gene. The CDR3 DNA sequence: TGCGCCAGCAGCTTGGGCGGGACCCGAACCGCAAACATTCAGTACTTC. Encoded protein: CASSLGGTRTANIQYF.

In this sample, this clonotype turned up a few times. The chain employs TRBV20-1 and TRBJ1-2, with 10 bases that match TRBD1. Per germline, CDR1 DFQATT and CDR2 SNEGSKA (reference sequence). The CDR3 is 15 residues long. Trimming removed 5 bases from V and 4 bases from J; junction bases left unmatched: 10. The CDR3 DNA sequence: TGCAGTGCTCATACCGGGACAGGGGTTTCCTATGGCTACACCTTC. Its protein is CSAHTGTGVSYGYTF.

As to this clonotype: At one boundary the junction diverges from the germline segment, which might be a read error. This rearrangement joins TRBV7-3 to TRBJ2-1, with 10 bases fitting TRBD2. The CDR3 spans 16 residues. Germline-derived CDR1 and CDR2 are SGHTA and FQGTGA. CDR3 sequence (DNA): TGTGCCAGCAGCCCAACAAGCGGGGGGGCGTTGAATGAGCGGTTCTTC. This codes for CASSPTSGGALNERFF.